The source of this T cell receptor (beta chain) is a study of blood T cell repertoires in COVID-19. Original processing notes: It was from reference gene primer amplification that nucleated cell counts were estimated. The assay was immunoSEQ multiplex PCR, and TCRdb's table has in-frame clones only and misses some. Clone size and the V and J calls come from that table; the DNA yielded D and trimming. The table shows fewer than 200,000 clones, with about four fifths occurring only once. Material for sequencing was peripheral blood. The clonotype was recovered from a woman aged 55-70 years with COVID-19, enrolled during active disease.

The CDR3: CASSPRGSGYEQYV. In nucleotides, the CDR3 is TGTGCCAGCAGTCCGCGCGGAAGCGGTTACGAGCAGTACGTC. The chain joins TRBV6-5 to TRBJ2-7; D perhaps matches TRBD2 (5 bases). V gave up 5 bases and J gave up 4 bases, with 15 bases separating them. CDR3 size: 14 residues. Per germline, CDR1 MNHEY and CDR2 SVGAGI.